This is a list of T cell receptor beta chains from one sample in a study of blood T cell repertoires in COVID-19. Sequencing used immunoSEQ multiplex PCR; TCRdb keeps in-frame clones, though not all of them. The table lists around 180,000 clones, under 85% of them singletons, with 5.5% to 7.5% in the top ten. Sequencing was performed on peripheral blood. Receptors were obtained from a human donor in a cohort sampled during active COVID-19. Both conserved end residues are part of each CDR3. D genes are given only for firm matches. Clone size appears in some rows only: once, few, many, or a class for an expanded clone.

V gene	clone size	J gene	D gene	CDR3 DNA	CDR3 protein
TRBV29-1	.	TRBJ1-2	TRBD1	TGCAGCGTTGAATCGGACAGGGACTATGGCTACACCTTC	CSVESDRDYGYTF
TRBV15	.	TRBJ1-5	.	TGTGCCACCAGCAGAGATCCCGGGTTTGATCAGCCCCAGCATTTT	CATSRDPGFDQPQHF
TRBV5-4	.	TRBJ2-6	.	TGTGCCAGCAGCTTGCGACAACTGGCTGGGGCCAACGTCCTGACTTTC	CASSLRQLAGANVLTF
TRBV6-5	once	TRBJ2-7	.	TGTGCCAGCAGTTCCTACTACGAGCAGTACTTC	CASSSYYEQYF
TRBV7-8	.	TRBJ1-3	.	TGTGCCAGCAGCTCCCGGAGCTCTGGAAACACCATATATTTT	CASSSRSSGNTIYF
TRBV30	.	TRBJ1-2	TRBD1	TGTGCCTGGACCCCTCTTGACAGGGCGGACTATGGCTACACCTTC	CAWTPLDRADYGYTF
TRBV27	.	TRBJ2-7	TRBD1	TGTGCCAGCAGTTTATCGGTTGGGACAGGTCCCTACGAGCAGTACTTC	CASSLSVGTGPYEQYF
TRBV6-5	.	TRBJ1-1	.	TGTGCCAGCAGTTACGACAGGAGGAGCACTGAAGCTTTCTTT	CASSYDRRSTEAFF
TRBV18	.	TRBJ2-6	TRBD2	TGTGCCAGCTCAAGCCGGGGGGCTGGGGCCAACGTCCTGACTTTC	CASSSRGAGANVLTF
TRBV27	once	TRBJ2-7	.	TGTGCCAGCAGTTTATCGGTAGCCTACGAGCAGTACTTC	CASSLSVAYEQYF
TRBV5-4	.	TRBJ2-5	TRBD2	TGTGCCAGCAGCCCGGAGACTAGCGGGGGGGCAGAGACCCAGTACTTC	CASSPETSGGAETQYF
TRBV5-1	.	TRBJ2-7	TRBD1	TGCGCCAGCAGCTTGGTAGGACAGGGCTACGAGCAGTACTTC	CASSLVGQGYEQYF
TRBV9	.	TRBJ1-1	.	TGTGCCAGCAGCGTAGCGACCTCCGAGGGCACTGAAGCTTTCTTT	CASSVATSEGTEAFF
TRBV21-1	once	TRBJ2-5	.	TGTGCCAGCAGCAAACGTTGGACAGGGGAAGAGACCCAGTACTTC	CASSKRWTGEETQYF
TRBV3-1/TRBV3-2	.	TRBJ2-1	TRBD2	TGTGCCAGCAGCGCTGGACTAGCGGGGAACTACAATGAGCAGTTCTTC	CASSAGLAGNYNEQFF
TRBV2	.	TRBJ1-5	.	TGTGCCAGCAGCCCCGACAGTCAACTATATAGCAATCAGCCCCAGCATTTT	CASSPDSQLYSNQPQHF
TRBV7-6	.	TRBJ2-1	TRBD1	TGTGCCAGCAGCTTAGGACAGGGTAGTGAGCAGTTCTTC	CASSLGQGSEQFF
TRBV25-1	.	TRBJ1-1	.	TGTGCCAGCAGTGACTTGACAGTGAACACTGAAGCTTTCTTT	CASSDLTVNTEAFF
TRBV4-1	.	TRBJ1-1	TRBD1	TGCGCCAGCAGCTACTGGACAGGGGGCTCTGAAGCTTTCTTT	CASSYWTGGSEAFF
TRBV6-5	.	TRBJ1-1	.	TGTGCCAGCAGCTACGTTGGGGCGAACACTGAAGCTTTCTTT	CASSYVGANTEAFF
TRBV25-1	.	TRBJ1-4	.	TGTGCCAGCAGTGATGGGTGGGGCTTGGGGACACTTAATGAAAAACTGTTTTTT	CASSDGWGLGTLNEKLFF
TRBV15	.	TRBJ1-2	TRBD1	TGTGCCACCAGCATGTCCTTCCGGGACAGCGCCCCTAACTATGGCTACACCTTC	CATSMSFRDSAPNYGYTF
TRBV30	.	TRBJ2-2	TRBD2	TGTGCCTGGTCGGGACTAGCGGGGGACACCGGGGAGCTGTTTTTT	CAWSGLAGDTGELFF
TRBV7-2	once	TRBJ1-1	TRBD1	TGTGCCAGCAGCTTTGGACAGGGGAACACTGAAGCTTTCTTT	CASSFGQGNTEAFF
TRBV2	once	TRBJ2-7	TRBD2	TGTGCCAGCAGCCACAGCGGGGGGGCCGGGGTGTATCGGGAGCAGTACTTC	CASSHSGGAGVYREQYF
TRBV7-6	.	TRBJ1-1	.	TGTGCCAGCAGTACAGGTCGGGTCACTGAAGCTTTCTTT	CASSTGRVTEAFF
TRBV7-6	.	TRBJ2-3	.	TGTGCCAGCAGCCTCCTCTCCGATACGCAGTATTTT	CASSLLSDTQYF
TRBV27	.	TRBJ2-2	TRBD1	TGTGCCAGCAGCCGTATGGTCGGGACAGGAACGAACACCGGGGAGCTGTTTTTT	CASSRMVGTGTNTGELFF
TRBV3-1/TRBV3-2	.	TRBJ1-4	.	TGTGCCAGCAGCCAGTATTATCAGGGAATGGGGGAAAAACTGTTTTTT	CASSQYYQGMGEKLFF
TRBV7-9	.	TRBJ2-3	TRBD1	TGTGCCAGCAGCCCGAGGGACAGCAGCACAGATACGCAGTATTTT	CASSPRDSSTDTQYF
TRBV12-5	.	TRBJ2-2	TRBD1	TGTGCTAGTGCCCCACAGGGGATAGGATTAGACACCGGGGAGCTGTTTTTT	CASAPQGIGLDTGELFF
TRBV21-1	.	TRBJ1-6	.	TGTGCCAGCAGCCCAAAAGGGCGGACAGGGGGCCTTAATTCACCCCTCCACTTT	CASSPKGRTGGLNSPLHF
TRBV7-9	few	TRBJ2-1	.	TGTGCCAGCAGCTTGGACACCCGTTACTACAATGAGCAGTTCTTC	CASSLDTRYYNEQFF
TRBV6-1	.	TRBJ1-2	.	TGTGCCAGCAGTGACCAGGGAGGTGACTATGGCTACACCTTC	CASSDQGGDYGYTF
TRBV6-2/TRBV6-3	.	TRBJ2-7	TRBD2	TGTGCCAGCAGTTACTCGCGGGGGGGCTCCTACGAGCAGTACTTC	CASSYSRGGSYEQYF
TRBV27	.	TRBJ2-1	TRBD1	TGTGCCAGCAGCCCCGGGACAGGCTCCTACAATGAGCAGTTCTTC	CASSPGTGSYNEQFF